The following is a T cell receptor (beta chain) sequence with its context. This sample is drawn from a study of T cells in narcolepsy. Overall study context: Enrolled donors included narcolepsy type 1 or type 2 patients and healthy controls.

V gave up 6 bases and J gave up 2 bases; unmatched junction bases: 6. The germline V gene has CDR1 MNHEY and CDR2 SMNVEV (reference sequence). CDR3 size: 15 residues. Clones were read by immunoSEQ multiplex PCR, and TCRdb kept only the in-frame ones, dropping some. The sample consists of tens of thousands of clones, roughly 79% of them appearing once. This chain joins TRBV27 and TRBJ2-7; the match to TRBD2 covers 11 bases. Material for sequencing was memory (CD45RA-) CD4+ T cells from blood. The receptor was isolated from a human donor in good health. The chain's CDR3 is CASSSIAGGTYEQYF. In nucleotides, the CDR3 is TGTGCCAGCAGCTCCATAGCGGGAGGGACCTACGAGCAGTACTTC.